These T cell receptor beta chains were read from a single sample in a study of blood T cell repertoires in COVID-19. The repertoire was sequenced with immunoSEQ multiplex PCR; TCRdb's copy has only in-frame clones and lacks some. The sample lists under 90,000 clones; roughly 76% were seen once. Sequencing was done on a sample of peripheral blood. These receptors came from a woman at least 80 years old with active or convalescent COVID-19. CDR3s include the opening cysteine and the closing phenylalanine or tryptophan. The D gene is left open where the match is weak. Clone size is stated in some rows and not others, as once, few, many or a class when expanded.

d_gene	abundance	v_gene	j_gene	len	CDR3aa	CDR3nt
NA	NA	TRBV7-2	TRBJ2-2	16	CASSYQGGFNTGELFF	TGTGCCAGCAGCTACCAAGGGGGATTTAACACCGGGGAGCTGTTTTTT
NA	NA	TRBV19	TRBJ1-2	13	CASSRERVYGYTF	TGTGCCTCGTCTAGGGAGAGGGTATACGGCTACACCTTC
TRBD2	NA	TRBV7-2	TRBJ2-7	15	CASSLAAGNSYEQYF	TGTGCCAGCAGCTTAGCAGCGGGAAACTCCTACGAGCAGTACTTC
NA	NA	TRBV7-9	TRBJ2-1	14	CASRRESKRDEQFF	TGTGCCAGCAGACGAGAGAGTAAGAGGGATGAGCAGTTCTTC
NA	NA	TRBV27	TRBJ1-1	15	CASSFHGTTGNEAFF	TGTGCCAGCAGTTTTCATGGTACGACGGGGAATGAAGCTTTCTTT
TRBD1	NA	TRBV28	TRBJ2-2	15	CASGRGQDNTGELFF	TGTGCCAGCGGCCGGGGACAGGACAACACCGGGGAGCTGTTTTTT
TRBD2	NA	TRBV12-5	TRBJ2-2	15	CASGLGGSIGGELFF	TGTGCTAGTGGTTTAGGCGGGAGCATTGGCGGGGAGCTGTTTTTT
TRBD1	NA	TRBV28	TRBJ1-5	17	CASSSGQGPDSNQPQHF	TGTGCCAGCAGTTCGGGACAGGGACCCGATAGCAATCAGCCCCAGCATTTT
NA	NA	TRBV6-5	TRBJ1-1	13	CASRSGRATEAFF	TGTGCCAGCAGGTCAGGGCGTGCCACTGAAGCTTTCTTT
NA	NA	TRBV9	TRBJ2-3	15	CASSVVPSTGDTQYF	TGTGCCAGCAGCGTAGTCCCTAGTACGGGAGATACGCAGTATTTT
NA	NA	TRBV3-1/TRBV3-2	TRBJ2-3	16	CASSQRGARLTDTQYF	TGTGCCAGCAGCCAAAGAGGAGCCAGACTCACAGATACGCAGTATTTT
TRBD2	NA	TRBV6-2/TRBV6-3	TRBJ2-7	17	CASSYGVAGFSSYEQYF	TGTGCCAGCAGTTACGGGGTAGCGGGCTTTAGCTCCTACGAGCAGTACTTC
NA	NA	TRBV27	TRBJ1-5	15	CASSKTRTGYQPQHF	TGTGCCAGCAGTAAAACAAGAACAGGGTACCAGCCCCAGCATTTT
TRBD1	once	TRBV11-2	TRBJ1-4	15	CASSSGGGYNEKLFF	TGTGCCAGCAGCTCAGGAGGGGGCTATAATGAAAAACTGTTTTTT
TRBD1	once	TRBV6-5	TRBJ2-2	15	CASRFGQANTGELFF	TGTGCCAGCAGGTTTGGACAGGCGAACACCGGGGAGCTGTTTTTT
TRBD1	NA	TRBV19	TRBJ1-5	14	CASRKGQGGQPQHF	TGTGCCAGTAGGAAGGGACAGGGAGGACAGCCCCAGCATTTT
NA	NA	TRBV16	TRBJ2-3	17	CASSQSSGVVGTDTQYF	TGTGCCAGCAGCCAATCGAGCGGTGTGGTGGGCACAGATACGCAGTATTTT
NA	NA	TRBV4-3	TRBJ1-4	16	CASSPRWLATNEKLFF	TGCGCCAGCAGCCCCCGATGGCTAGCAACTAATGAAAAACTGTTTTTT
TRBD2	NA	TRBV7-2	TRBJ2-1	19	CASQKLAGGSEGPRDEQFF	TGTGCCAGCCAAAAACTAGCGGGAGGTTCGGAAGGGCCGAGGGATGAGCAGTTCTTC
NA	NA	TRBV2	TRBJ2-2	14	CASSVTGHTGELFF	TGTGCCAGCAGCGTCACAGGTCACACCGGGGAGCTGTTTTTT
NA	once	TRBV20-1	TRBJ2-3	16	CSASPPSGISTDTQYF	TGCAGTGCTAGTCCCCCGTCGGGTATTAGCACAGATACGCAGTATTTT
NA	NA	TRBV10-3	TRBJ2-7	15	CAISESIGTPHEQYF	TGTGCCATCAGTGAGTCAATTGGGACACCCCACGAGCAGTACTTC
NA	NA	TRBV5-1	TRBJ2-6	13	CASSSDRANVLTF	TGCGCCAGCAGCTCGGACAGGGCCAACGTCCTGACTTTC
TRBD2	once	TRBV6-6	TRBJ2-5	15	CASSYPGLGSETQYF	TGTGCCAGCAGTTATCCGGGACTAGGGAGTGAGACCCAGTACTTC
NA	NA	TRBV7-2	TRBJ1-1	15	CASTQTISGNTEAFF	TGTGCCAGCACACAAACAATAAGCGGGAACACTGAAGCTTTCTTT
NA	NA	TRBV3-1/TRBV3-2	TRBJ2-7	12	CASSVAGNEQYF	TGTGCCAGCAGTGTTGCAGGTAACGAGCAGTACTTC
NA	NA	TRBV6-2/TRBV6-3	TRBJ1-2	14	CASSYDRGNYGYTF	TGTGCCAGCAGTTACGATCGGGGTAACTATGGCTACACCTTC
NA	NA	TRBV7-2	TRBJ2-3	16	CASSPPRQRSTDTQYF	TGTGCCAGCAGCCCTCCAAGACAGAGAAGCACAGATACGCAGTATTTT
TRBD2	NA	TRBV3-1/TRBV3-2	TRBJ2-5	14	CASRAGGYQETQYF	TGTGCCAGCAGGGCGGGGGGGTACCAAGAGACCCAGTACTTC
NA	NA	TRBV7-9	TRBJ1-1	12	CASSVREVEAFF	TGTGCCAGCAGCGTCCGGGAGGTTGAAGCTTTCTTT
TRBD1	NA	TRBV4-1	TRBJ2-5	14	CASSPGQGIETQYF	TGCGCCAGCAGCCCGGGACAGGGGATTGAGACCCAGTACTTC
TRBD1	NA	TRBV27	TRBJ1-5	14	CASSRGTGNQPQHF	TGTGCCAGCAGTCGCGGGACAGGCAATCAGCCCCAGCATTTT
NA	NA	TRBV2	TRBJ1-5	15	CASSRGSGGNQPQHF	TGTGCCAGCAGTCGTGGCAGCGGAGGCAATCAGCCCCAGCATTTT
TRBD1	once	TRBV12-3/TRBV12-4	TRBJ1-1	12	CASSWGQSEAFF	TGTGCCAGCAGTTGGGGACAGAGCGAAGCTTTCTTT
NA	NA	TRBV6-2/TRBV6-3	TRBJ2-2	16	CASSYSSRGFTGELFF	TGTGCCAGCAGTTACTCGTCTCGAGGGTTCACCGGGGAGCTGTTTTTT
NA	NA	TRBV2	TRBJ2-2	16	CASSEFGQGTPGELFF	TGTGCCAGCAGTGAGTTCGGGCAGGGGACGCCCGGGGAGCTGTTTTTT
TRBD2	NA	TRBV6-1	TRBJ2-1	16	CASSEPGLAYSGEQFF	TGTGCCAGCAGTGAGCCGGGACTAGCTTATTCCGGTGAGCAGTTCTTC
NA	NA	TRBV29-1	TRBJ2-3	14	CSVEDPEGVDTQYF	TGCAGCGTTGAAGACCCCGAGGGGGTAGATACGCAGTATTTT
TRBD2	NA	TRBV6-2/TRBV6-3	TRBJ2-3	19	CASSYSPAGSSGTTDTQYF	TGTGCCAGCAGTTACTCACCAGCCGGCAGCAGCGGGACTACAGATACGCAGTATTTT
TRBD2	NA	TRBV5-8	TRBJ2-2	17	CASSVQTSGRGTGELFF	TGTGCCAGCAGCGTGCAGACTAGCGGGAGAGGTACCGGGGAGCTGTTTTTT
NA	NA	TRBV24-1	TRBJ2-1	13	CATSDGSLGEQFF	TGTGCCACCAGTGATGGTTCTCTCGGGGAGCAGTTCTTC
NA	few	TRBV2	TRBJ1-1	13	CASSLRRDTEAFF	TGTGCCAGCAGCCTCCGGAGGGACACTGAAGCTTTCTTT
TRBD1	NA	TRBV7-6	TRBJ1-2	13	CASSPGTAYGYTF	TGTGCCAGCAGCCCTGGGACAGCCTATGGCTACACCTTC
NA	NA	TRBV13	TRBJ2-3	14	CASSRLGSTDTQYF	TGTGCCAGCAGCAGACTAGGGAGCACAGATACGCAGTATTTT
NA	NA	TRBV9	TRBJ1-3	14	CASSGGLPGNTIYF	TGTGCCAGCTCCGGCGGACTCCCAGGAAACACCATATATTTT
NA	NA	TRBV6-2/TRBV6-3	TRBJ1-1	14	CASSWFGGGTEAFF	TGTGCCAGCAGTTGGTTCGGGGGAGGCACTGAAGCTTTCTTT
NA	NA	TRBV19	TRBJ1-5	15	CASSRGKDSLGPQHF	TGTGCCAGTAGTAGGGGTAAGGACAGCCTTGGGCCCCAGCATTTT
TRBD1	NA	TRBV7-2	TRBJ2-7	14	CASSFGTGGYEQYF	TGTGCCAGCAGCTTCGGGACAGGGGGCTACGAGCAGTACTTC
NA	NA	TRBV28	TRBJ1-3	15	CASSSGSFSGNTIYF	TGTGCCAGCAGTTCCGGGTCCTTCTCTGGAAACACCATATATTTT
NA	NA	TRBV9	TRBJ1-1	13	CASSERLNTEAFF	TGTGCCAGCAGCGAGAGGCTGAACACTGAAGCTTTCTTT
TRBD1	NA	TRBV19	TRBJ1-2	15	CASRDPGTGYYGYTF	TGTGCCAGTAGAGACCCCGGGACAGGATACTATGGCTACACCTTC
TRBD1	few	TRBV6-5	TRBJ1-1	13	CATPGQMNTEAFF	TGTGCCACGCCGGGACAGATGAACACTGAAGCTTTCTTT
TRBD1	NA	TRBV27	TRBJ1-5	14	CASSLQGGRQPQHF	TGTGCCAGCAGTTTACAAGGGGGCAGACAGCCCCAGCATTTT
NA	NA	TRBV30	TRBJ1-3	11	CAWSGGNTIYF	TGTGCCTGGAGCGGGGGAAACACCATATATTTT
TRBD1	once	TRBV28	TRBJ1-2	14	CASSFRGGYYGYTF	TGTGCCAGCAGTTTTAGAGGGGGCTACTATGGCTACACCTTC
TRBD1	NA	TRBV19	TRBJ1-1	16	CASSPRDRTSPTEAFF	TGTGCCAGTAGTCCCAGGGACAGAACCTCTCCCACTGAAGCTTTCTTT